This record covers a single TCR beta chain. The data were produced by immunoSEQ multiplex PCR, yet TCRdb's version contains in-frame clones alone and is incomplete. The sample carries some 65,000 clones, approximately 80% recorded once. This sample stems from a study of control samples from healthy donors and cancer patients. This CDR3 is built from 17 residues. The germline gives CDR1 SEHNR, CDR2 FQNEAQ (reference sequence). V shed 5 bases and J 4 bases; nucleotides not matched to a gene: 16. Sequencing input: PBMCs. The receptor was derived from a woman aged 50 to 60 with lung cancer. The rearrangement links TRBV7-9 to TRBJ2-5, with 7 bases fitting TRBD1. CDR3 sequence reads: CASSPPTGTAISETQYF. For the CDR3, the DNA is TGTGCCAGCAGCCCCCCAACCGGGACAGCCATCTCAGAGACCCAGTACTTC.